This is a list of T cell receptor beta chains from one sample in a study of siplizumab effects on memory and regulatory T cells. Profiling relied on immunoSEQ multiplex PCR, and the TCRdb table lists in-frame clones only, not all of them. The table shows about 110,000 clones, with about 91% occurring only once. Sequencing was done on a sample of Tregs sorted from blood. The receptors were sampled from a human donor in good health. CDR3s include the opening cysteine and the closing phenylalanine or tryptophan. D genes are given only for firm matches. Not every row has a clone size; where given, it reads once, few, many or a size class.

>15|TRBV5-1|TRBJ2-5|.|.
TGCGCCAGCAGCTTGTGGGGGGTAGAACAAGAGACCCAGTACTTC
CASSLWGVEQETQYF
>13|TRBV2|TRBJ2-5|TRBD2|.
TGTGCCAGCAAGCCAGCGGGGGAAGAGACCCAGTACTTC
CASKPAGEETQYF
>13|TRBV2|TRBJ2-1|.|.
TGTGCCAGCAGGAGGCCGGGTGACAATGAGCAGTTCTTC
CASRRPGDNEQFF
>15|TRBV5-4|TRBJ1-1|.|.
TGTGCCAGCAGCTTGGAGGCAAGAAAAAACACTGAAGCTTTCTTT
CASSLEARKNTEAFF
>13|TRBV6-5|TRBJ1-5|.|.
TGTGCCAGCAGCCGGGGGACTCTTCAGCCCCAGCATTTT
CASSRGTLQPQHF
>14|TRBV12-5|TRBJ2-3|.|.
TGTGCTAGTGGTTTGCTACTAGGACAGGATACGCAGTATTTT
CASGLLLGQDTQYF
>13|TRBV5-1|TRBJ1-1|.|.
TGCGCCAGCAGCTTCGCCGGCCTGACTGAAGCTTTCTTT
CASSFAGLTEAFF
>15|TRBV5-6|TRBJ2-5|.|.
TGTGCCAGCAGCCGGGACTTTGTAAAAACGGAGACCCAGTACTTC
CASSRDFVKTETQYF
>13|TRBV5-1|TRBJ1-2|.|.
TGCGCCAGCAGCTTCGACCCAAGGGGTGGCTACACCTTC
CASSFDPRGGYTF
>13|TRBV5-4|TRBJ2-7|.|once
TGTGCCAGCAGCTTTCGATTCGACAGCGAGCAGTACTTC
CASSFRFDSEQYF
>14|TRBV6-6|TRBJ2-3|.|.
TGTGCCAGCAGTTGGGCGGGGAGCACAGATACGCAGTATTTT
CASSWAGSTDTQYF
>13|TRBV6-6|TRBJ1-2|.|.
TGTGCCAGCCACCCCCCCCGAAACTATGGCTACACCTTC
CASHPPRNYGYTF
>15|TRBV29-1|TRBJ2-7|TRBD2|.
TGCAGCGTTGGGACTAGCGGGAGAAGACGGTACGAGCAGTACTTC
CSVGTSGRRRYEQYF
>13|TRBV5-4|TRBJ1-3|.|.
TGTGCCAGCAGCTTGGGCCTGGGAAACACCATATATTTT
CASSLGLGNTIYF
>15|TRBV27|TRBJ1-2|.|.
TGTGCCAGCAGTTTACAGGGGACCCTTCTCTATGGCTACACCTTC
CASSLQGTLLYGYTF
>14|TRBV6-5|TRBJ2-7|TRBD2|once
TGTGCCAGCAGTGGTAAGCGGGATTCCTACGAGCAGTACTTC
CASSGKRDSYEQYF
>14|TRBV6-1|TRBJ1-1|TRBD1|.
TGTGCCAGCAGTGACACAGGGGGCTCGACTGAAGCTTTCTTT
CASSDTGGSTEAFF
>11|TRBV6-1|TRBJ1-2|.|.
TGTGCCACCACTCCCGGACCCTCTGGGACCTTC
CATTPGPSGTF
>13|TRBV5-1|TRBJ2-5|.|.
TGCGCCAGCAGCCAGATGGCGGGGAAGACCCAGTACTTC
CASSQMAGKTQYF
>16|TRBV18|TRBJ2-1|TRBD1|.
TGTGCCAGCTCACCCACCGGGACAGTGACCTACAATGAGCAGTTCTTC
CASSPTGTVTYNEQFF
>12|TRBV12-5|TRBJ2-5|.|.
TGTGCTAGTGGTTCAGGGGGGGAGACCCAGTACTTC
CASGSGGETQYF
>17|TRBV7-2|TRBJ2-2|.|.
TGTGCCAGCAGCTTAGACCGGGCCTCCGTGGACACCGGGGAGCTGTTTTTT
CASSLDRASVDTGELFF
>13|TRBV5-4|TRBJ2-7|.|once
TGTGCCAGCGGGGGCGGGCCCCGCTACGAGCAGTACTTC
CASGGGPRYEQYF
>14|TRBV9|TRBJ2-2|.|.
TGTGCCAGCAGCGTAGCTTCCTCCCCCGGGGAGCTGTTTTTT
CASSVASSPGELFF
>19|TRBV7-9|TRBJ1-4|.|.
TGTGCCAGCAGCAGACTCCACACTTATACAAGGGAGGGAAATGAAAAACTGTTTTTT
CASSRLHTYTREGNEKLFF
>14|TRBV14|TRBJ1-2|.|.
TGTGCCAGCAGCCAAGATTACGGGGGCGGGGGCTACACCTTC
CASSQDYGGGGYTF
>18|TRBV19|TRBJ1-6|.|.
TGTGCCAGTAGTATTGGGTTTTATGGTGGCAGGCCTTATTCACCCCTCCACTTT
CASSIGFYGGRPYSPLHF
>15|TRBV5-4|TRBJ2-7|TRBD1|.
TGTGCCAGCAGCCCCCGGGACAGGGAATCCTACGAGCAGTACTTC
CASSPRDRESYEQYF
>15|TRBV27|TRBJ2-6|.|.
TGTGCCAGCAGCGGGACGCACGCTGGGGCCAACGTCCTGACTTTC
CASSGTHAGANVLTF
>17|TRBV11-2|TRBJ1-1|.|.
TGTGCCAGCAGCTTCACCCTGGACCCGATACTTAACACTGAAGCTTTCTTT
CASSFTLDPILNTEAFF
>14|TRBV6-5|TRBJ1-5|TRBD1|.
TGTGCCAGCCGGATTACAGGGGGTGATCAGCCCCAGCATTTT
CASRITGGDQPQHF
>15|TRBV2|TRBJ1-5|.|.
TGTGCCAGCAGTGGCCGGCAGGGGAGCAATCAGCCCCAGCATTTT
CASSGRQGSNQPQHF
>15|TRBV6-5|TRBJ1-1|.|.
TGTGCCAGCAGTTACTCGTCCCGGGGGGACACTGAAGCTTTCTTT
CASSYSSRGDTEAFF
>14|TRBV2|TRBJ2-5|.|once
TGTGCCAGCAGTGAATACGCAATACAAGAGACCCAGTACTTC
CASSEYAIQETQYF
>19|TRBV4-2|TRBJ1-4|TRBD1|.
TGTGCCAGCAGCCAAGATCCCGCCACAGGGGGGGCTACTAATGAAAAACTGTTTTTT
CASSQDPATGGATNEKLFF
>15|TRBV15|TRBJ2-7|.|.
TGTGCCACCAGCAGAGACAACGTCGGGGCCTACGAGCAGTACTTC
CATSRDNVGAYEQYF
>18|TRBV4-2|TRBJ2-6|TRBD2|.
TGTGCCAGCAGCCAAGAGCGGACTAGCGGGGCTGGGGCCAACGTCCTGACTTTC
CASSQERTSGAGANVLTF
>14|TRBV27|TRBJ2-7|TRBD2|.
TGTGCCAGCACCACCCAGAGGGGCAGCGGGAAGCAGTACTTC
CASTTQRGSGKQYF
>13|TRBV27|TRBJ2-7|.|.
TGTGCCAGCCGACTAACAGGGTCCTACGAGCAGTACTTC
CASRLTGSYEQYF
>11|TRBV5-1|TRBJ2-5|.|.
TGCGCCAGCAGCGGTAAAGAGACCCAGTACTTC
CASSGKETQYF
>15|TRBV7-9|TRBJ1-1|TRBD1|.
TGTGCCAGCAGCTTGGGGACAGGCCTTGGGGCTGAAGCTTTCTTT
CASSLGTGLGAEAFF
>13|TRBV7-9|TRBJ2-5|.|once
TGTGCCAGCAGCTTACTCGACCAAGAGACCCAGTACTTC
CASSLLDQETQYF
>15|TRBV19|TRBJ2-6|.|.
TGTGCCAGCTCCGGACGGAGCTCTGGGGCCAACGTCCTGACTTTC
CASSGRSSGANVLTF
>15|TRBV6-5|TRBJ2-5|.|few
TGTGCCAGCAGTTACTCGGCGGCACCACAAGAGACCCAGTACTTC
CASSYSAAPQETQYF
>17|TRBV9|TRBJ2-7|TRBD2|.
TGTGCCAGCAGCCTCGCCGGGACTAGCGGGGGGGCGAACGAGCAGTACTTC
CASSLAGTSGGANEQYF
>15|TRBV5-4|TRBJ2-1|.|.
TGTGCCAGCAGCTTGGGCTTGGTGAAGGGTAATGAGCAGTTCTTC
CASSLGLVKGNEQFF
>15|TRBV28|TRBJ1-4|.|.
TGTGCCAGCAGAGATCACAGGGCCGCTAATGAAAAACTGTTTTTT
CASRDHRAANEKLFF
>14|TRBV2|TRBJ2-7|.|once
TGTGCCAGCAGTGTCACCGGGACGGGCTTGGGGCAGTACTTC
CASSVTGTGLGQYF
>14|TRBV6-6|TRBJ2-7|.|.
TGTGCCAGCAGTTACTCGGGCAGGGGTTACGAGCAGTACTTC
CASSYSGRGYEQYF
>16|TRBV5-4|TRBJ2-5|.|once
TGTGCCAGCAGCTTGGCGGGGGACACAAGTCAAGAGACCCAGTACTTC
CASSLAGDTSQETQYF
>14|TRBV30|TRBJ1-2|TRBD1|.
TGTGCCTGGAGTGACAGGGGGCACCCCTATGGCTACACCTTC
CAWSDRGHPYGYTF
>13|TRBV7-8|TRBJ2-5|.|once
TGTGCCAGCAGCTTTCCTAGCGAAGAGACCCAGTACTTC
CASSFPSEETQYF
>15|TRBV18|TRBJ2-7|TRBD2|.
TGTGCCAGCTCACCATTAGCGGGAGCCCCATACGAGCAGTACTTC
CASSPLAGAPYEQYF
>13|TRBV5-6|TRBJ2-5|.|.
TGTGCCAGCAGCTTGGTCGGGGGAGAGACCCAGTACTTC
CASSLVGGETQYF